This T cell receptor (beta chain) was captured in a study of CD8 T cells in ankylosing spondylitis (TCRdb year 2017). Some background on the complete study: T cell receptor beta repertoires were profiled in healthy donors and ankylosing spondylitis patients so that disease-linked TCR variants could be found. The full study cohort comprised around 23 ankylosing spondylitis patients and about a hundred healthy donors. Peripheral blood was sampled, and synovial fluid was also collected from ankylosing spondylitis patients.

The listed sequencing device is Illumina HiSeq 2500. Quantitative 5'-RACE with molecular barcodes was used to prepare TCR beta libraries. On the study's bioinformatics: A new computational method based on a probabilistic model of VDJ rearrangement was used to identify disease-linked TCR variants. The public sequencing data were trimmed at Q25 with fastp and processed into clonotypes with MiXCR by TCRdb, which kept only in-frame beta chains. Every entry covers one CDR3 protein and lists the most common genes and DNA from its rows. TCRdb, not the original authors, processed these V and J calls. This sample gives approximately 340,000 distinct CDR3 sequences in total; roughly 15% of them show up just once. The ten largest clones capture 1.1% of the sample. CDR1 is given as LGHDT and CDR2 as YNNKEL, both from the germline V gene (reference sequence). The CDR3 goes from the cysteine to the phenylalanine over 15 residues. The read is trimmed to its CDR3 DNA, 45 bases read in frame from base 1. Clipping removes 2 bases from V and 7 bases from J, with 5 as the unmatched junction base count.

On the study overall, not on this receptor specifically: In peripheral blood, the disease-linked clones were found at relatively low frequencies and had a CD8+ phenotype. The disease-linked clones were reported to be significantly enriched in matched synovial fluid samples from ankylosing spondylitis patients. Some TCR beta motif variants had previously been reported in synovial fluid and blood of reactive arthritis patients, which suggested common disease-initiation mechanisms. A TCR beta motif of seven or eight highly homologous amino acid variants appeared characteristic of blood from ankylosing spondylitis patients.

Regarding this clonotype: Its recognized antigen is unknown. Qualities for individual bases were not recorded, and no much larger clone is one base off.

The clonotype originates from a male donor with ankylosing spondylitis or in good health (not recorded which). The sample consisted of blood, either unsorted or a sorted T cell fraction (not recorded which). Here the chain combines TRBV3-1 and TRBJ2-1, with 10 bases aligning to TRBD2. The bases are TGTGCCAGCAGCCAAAGCGGGGGGGGTTGGAATGAGCAGTTCTTC. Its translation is CASSQSGGGWNEQFF.